This is a list of T cell receptor beta chains from one sample in a study of vaccination and CD4 T cells after COVID-19. Using its own MiXCR run on the PCR reads, TCRdb lists one record per CDR3 protein. The sample gives fewer than 30,000 distinct CDR3 sequences, less than 45% of which show up once; over 5% is in the top ten. Their antigens are not known. Sequencing used CD4+ T cells from blood, cultured in vitro, obtained about 7 months after SARS-CoV-2 vaccination. The source of these receptors is a human donor who had recovered from COVID-19. The CDR3 runs from the conserved cysteine through the conserved F or W. Fields, in order: clone size, V gene, D gene, J gene, CDR3 protein, CDR3 DNA. The D gene is left open where the match is weak. Expanded clones are given a class, and other clones once, few, many or no size at all.

abundance: NA; v_gene: TRBV24-1; d_gene: TRBD1; j_gene: TRBJ2-1; CDR3aa: CATSDLGRGLSEQFF; CDR3nt: TGTGCCACCAGTGATCTTGGCAGGGGGCTAAGTGAGCAGTTCTTC
abundance: NA; v_gene: TRBV7-2; d_gene: NA; j_gene: TRBJ2-5; CDR3aa: CASSLEGRGAPSYQETQYF; CDR3nt: TGTGCCAGCAGCTTAGAGGGAAGAGGGGCCCCCTCGTACCAAGAGACCCAGTACTTC
abundance: NA; v_gene: TRBV7-3; d_gene: TRBD2; j_gene: TRBJ2-7; CDR3aa: CASSLQGLANNEQYF; CDR3nt: TGTGCCAGCAGCCTCCAAGGACTAGCCAACAATGAGCAGTACTTC
abundance: few; v_gene: TRBV28; d_gene: TRBD1; j_gene: TRBJ2-1; CDR3aa: CASNSQGDSYNEQFF; CDR3nt: TGTGCCAGCAACAGCCAGGGGGACTCCTACAATGAGCAGTTCTTC
abundance: few; v_gene: TRBV27; d_gene: TRBD2; j_gene: TRBJ2-7; CDR3aa: CASSSSRAAGRQYF; CDR3nt: TGTGCCAGCAGTTCGTCCCGGGCAGCGGGAAGGCAGTACTTC
abundance: NA; v_gene: TRBV7-2; d_gene: TRBD2; j_gene: TRBJ2-7; CDR3aa: CASSLRRETIYEQYF; CDR3nt: TGTGCCAGCAGCTTGAGGCGGGAGACGATCTACGAGCAGTACTTC
abundance: few; v_gene: TRBV20-1; d_gene: TRBD2; j_gene: TRBJ2-3; CDR3aa: CSAGPGLAGATDTQYF; CDR3nt: TGCAGTGCTGGGCCGGGACTAGCGGGAGCCACAGATACGCAGTATTTT
abundance: few; v_gene: TRBV7-9; d_gene: NA; j_gene: TRBJ1-2; CDR3aa: CASSYDQGIEGYTF; CDR3nt: TGTGCCAGCAGCTACGACCAGGGAATCGAGGGCTACACCTTC
abundance: few; v_gene: TRBV7-9; d_gene: NA; j_gene: TRBJ2-3; CDR3aa: CASSLRGRTDTQYF; CDR3nt: TGTGCCAGCAGCTTAAGGGGTAGGACAGATACGCAGTATTTT
abundance: NA; v_gene: TRBV20-1; d_gene: NA; j_gene: TRBJ2-7; CDR3aa: CSARVPLAYEQYF; CDR3nt: TGCAGTGCTAGGGTCCCCCTGGCCTACGAGCAGTACTTC
abundance: NA; v_gene: TRBV7-2; d_gene: TRBD2; j_gene: TRBJ2-7; CDR3aa: CASSLAPAGVYEQYF; CDR3nt: TGTGCCAGCAGCTTAGCCCCAGCGGGAGTCTACGAGCAGTACTTC
abundance: few; v_gene: TRBV6-2/TRBV6-3; d_gene: NA; j_gene: TRBJ1-5; CDR3aa: CASSLGAQPQHF; CDR3nt: TGTGCCAGCAGTCTGGGGGCTCAGCCCCAGCATTTT
abundance: NA; v_gene: TRBV6-1; d_gene: NA; j_gene: TRBJ1-5; CDR3aa: CASSEIGNQPQHF; CDR3nt: TGTGCCAGCAGTGAAATAGGGAATCAGCCCCAGCATTTT
abundance: few; v_gene: TRBV20-1; d_gene: NA; j_gene: TRBJ1-6; CDR3aa: CSARVTAYNSPLHF; CDR3nt: TGCAGTGCTAGAGTTACCGCCTATAATTCACCCCTCCACTTT
abundance: NA; v_gene: TRBV28; d_gene: TRBD2; j_gene: TRBJ2-1; CDR3aa: CASMEGGASGNHNEQFF; CDR3nt: TGTGCCAGCATGGAGGGGGGGGCTAGCGGGAACCACAATGAGCAGTTCTTC
abundance: once; v_gene: TRBV20-1; d_gene: TRBD2; j_gene: TRBJ2-1; CDR3aa: CSARDSGTSANNEQFF; CDR3nt: TGCAGTGCTAGAGATAGCGGGACTAGCGCCAACAATGAGCAGTTCTTC